This passage covers 24 T cell receptor beta chains from one sample sequenced in a study of blood T cell repertoires in COVID-19. The assay was immunoSEQ multiplex PCR, and TCRdb's table has in-frame clones only and misses some. The data show 130,000 to 150,000 clones, roughly 83% seen once. Sequencing was done on a sample of peripheral blood. The receptors were gathered from a woman over 75 with acute or convalescent COVID-19.

V and J are TRBV2 and TRBJ1-1, with D possibly TRBD1 on 6 matching bases. Deletions cut 6 bases from V and 5 bases from J, with 19 bases between. Per germline, CDR1 SNHLY and CDR2 FYNNEI. This CDR3 contains 15 residues. This CDR3 reads CASSRIQGYRTEAFF. The DNA of the CDR3 is TGTGCCAGCAGCAGAATACAGGGATATAGAACTGAAGCTTTCTTT. The variable domain in full, with the rest retrieved from reference TRBV2 and TRBJ1-1, is EPEVTQTPSHQVTQMGQEVILRCVPISNHLYFYWYRQILGQKVEFLVSFYNNEISEKSEIFDDQFSVERPDGSNFTLKIRSTKLEDSAMYFCASSRIQGYRTEAFFGQGTRLTVV.

This clone was seen once. The chain recombines TRBV7-6 with TRBJ1-1, with no clear D. The germline V gene has CDR1 SGHVS and CDR2 FNYEAQ. The germline V and J ends were trimmed by 5 bases and 5 bases, with 15 bases remaining between them. The CDR3 spans 14 residues. This chain's CDR3 is CASSREEVGTEAFF. DNA of the CDR3: TGTGCCAGCAGCCGCGAGGAGGTTGGAACTGAAGCTTTCTTT.

The chain carries TRBV3-1 (or the pseudogene TRBV3-2) and TRBJ1-6; D remains unclear. This CDR3 is built from 13 residues. Between the trimmed V and J ends, which lost 5 bases and 10 bases, there was a span of 12 bases. From germline, CDR1 is LGHDT and CDR2 YNNKEL (reference sequence). CDR3 sequence: CASSVRPESPLHF. As DNA, the CDR3 is TGTGCCAGCAGCGTCCGTCCAGAATCACCCCTCCACTTT.

CDR3 protein: CATLYGNTIYF. The CDR3 bases are TGTGCCACCTTGTATGGAAACACCATATATTTT. The chain is built from TRBV6-5 and TRBJ1-3; D unresolved. The germline CDR1 and CDR2 sequences are MNHEY and SVGAGI. This CDR3 has 11 residues. With 10 bases removed from V and 3 bases from J, the gap between germline ends came to 7 bases.

The chain's CDR3 is CASSYKPNTEAFF. CDR3 DNA sequence: TGTGCCAGCAGTTACAAGCCGAACACTGAAGCTTTCTTT. The gene calls are TRBV6-2 or TRBV6-3 and TRBJ1-1, with D uncertain. The CDR3 is 13 amino acids. Germline lookup yields CDR1 MNHEY and CDR2 SVGEGT. Trimming shortened V by 2 bases and J by 1 base, and 5 bases separated the two germline ends.

This rearrangement joins TRBV3-1 (or the pseudogene TRBV3-2) to TRBJ2-7; 9 bases map to TRBD2. Trimming at V came to 1 base and at J to 6 bases, leaving 19 bases not matched to a gene. Germline V gene sequence: CDR1 LGHDT, CDR2 YNNKEL (reference sequence). The CDR3 loop spans 19 amino acids. The CDR3, as DNA: TGTGCCAGCAGCCAAGGGCCTCTCTTAGCGGGGGCCTTCCGTCGCGAGCAGTACTTC. Protein product: CASSQGPLLAGAFRREQYF.

The rearrangement links TRBV5-3 to TRBJ1-2; tentative D call: TRBD1 (5 bases). TRBV5-3 is an open reading frame whose function is uncertain. The CDR3 is made up of 13 amino acids. The V and J ends lost 5 bases and 4 bases respectively, with 12 bases between them. The CDR3 loop reads CARSLPQGYGYTF. DNA for the CDR3: TGTGCCAGAAGTCTACCTCAGGGCTATGGCTACACCTTC.

The V call is TRBV15, the J call TRBJ2-2; 7 positions match TRBD2. This CDR3 is 13 amino acids long. V lost 11 bases, J lost 3 bases, and 6 bases stayed unmatched. CDR1 LNHNV and CDR2 YYDKDF come from the germline V gene (reference sequence). CDR3 sequence: CAAGLQYTGELFF. CDR3 bases: TGTGCCGCGGGACTACAGTACACCGGGGAGCTGTTTTTT.

The V and J genes are TRBV5-8 and TRBJ1-5; the match to TRBD1 covers 10 bases. In germline, CDR1 is SGHTS, CDR2 YDEGEE. After removal of 3 bases from V and 2 bases from J, the junction contained 2 bases not matched to a gene. The CDR3 spans 15 residues. The CDR3 region is CASSSGQGGNQPQHF. For the CDR3, the DNA is TGTGCCAGCAGCTCAGGACAGGGGGGCAATCAGCCCCAGCATTTT.

The rearrangement joins TRBV19 to TRBJ1-5, with TRBD1 identical over 7 bases. Germline V gene lookup returns CDR1 LNHDA and CDR2 SQIVND (reference sequence). V lost 6 bases to trimming and J lost 6 bases; unmatched junction nucleotides: 11. The CDR3 runs to 15 residues. This CDR3 is CASRPDRAVGQPQHF. For the CDR3, the DNA is TGTGCCAGTAGGCCTGACAGGGCGGTGGGTCAGCCCCAGCATTTT.

The chain couples TRBV18 to TRBJ1-5; a weak D match, TRBD1 (6 bases). Looked up from germline, CDR1 is KGHSH and CDR2 is LQKENI. Trimming stripped 4 bases from V and 5 bases from J, with 18 bases between. The CDR3 runs 16 residues. CDR3 region: CASSLTHRARDQPQHF. CDR3 DNA sequence: TGTGCCAGCTCACTTACTCACAGGGCGCGGGATCAGCCCCAGCATTTT.

This chain joins TRBV4-3 and TRBJ1-6; D is undetermined. Trimming cost V 1 base and J 10 bases, with 11 bases left between them. This CDR3 has 14 amino acids. Germline V gene sequence: CDR1 LGHNA, CDR2 YSLEER. CDR3 sequence reads: CASSQGQNMSPLHF. CDR3 nucleotide sequence: TGCGCCAGCAGCCAAGGACAAAATATGTCACCCCTCCACTTT.

The chain carries TRBV19 and TRBJ1-1; D unclear. The CDR3 covers 13 residues. Germline CDR1 and CDR2: LNHDA and SQIVND (reference sequence). V lost 5 bases, J lost 5 bases, and 12 bases lay in between. The CDR3, as DNA: TGTGCCAGTAGTCCCTCGGGGAGGACTGAAGCTTTCTTT. Its translation is CASSPSGRTEAFF.

This chain connects TRBV5-5 to TRBJ1-5, with 10 bases matching TRBD1. The CDR3 is made up of 17 amino acids. Germline loops: CDR1 SGHKS, CDR2 YYEKEE (reference sequence). The V and J ends lost 2 bases and 0 bases, in that order; junction bases with no gene match: 5. DNA for the CDR3: TGTGCCAGCAGCTTCGGACAGGGGGTCGTTAGCAATCAGCCCCAGCATTTT. This encodes CASSFGQGVVSNQPQHF.

The rearrangement links TRBV9 to TRBJ1-4, with a tentative D call TRBD1 (5 bases). V shed 3 bases and J shed 4 bases, with 10 bases lying between them. The length of the CDR3 is 14 residues. Germline V gene data show CDR1 as SGDLS and CDR2 as YYNGEE. This CDR3 reads CASSGQLHNEKLFF. CDR3 DNA sequence: TGTGCCAGCAGCGGACAGCTTCATAATGAAAAACTGTTTTTT.

The rearrangement links TRBV6-5 to TRBJ1-2; no firm D call. The CDR3 consists of 13 residues. Trimming left V 7 bases short and J 4 bases short, with 13 bases between. Per the germline V gene, CDR1 is MNHEY and CDR2 is SVGAGI. This CDR3 reads CASTSGGVYGYTF. The CDR3 DNA sequence: TGTGCCAGCACTTCGGGCGGGGTCTATGGCTACACCTTC.

The rearrangement uses TRBV6-5 and TRBJ1-3; 8 bases are a match to TRBD1. The CDR3 covers 16 residues. J gave up 6 bases and V 2 bases, and 9 bases lay outside the gene matches. The germline V gene has CDR1 MNHEY and CDR2 SVGAGI. CDR3 nucleotides: TGTGCCAGCAGTTACCTTGGGCAGGGGGCTGAAAACACCATATATTTT. It is translated as CASSYLGQGAENTIYF.

The V call is TRBV6-5, the J call TRBJ2-1, with 10 positions matching TRBD1. There are 16 residues in the CDR3. With 2 bases clipped from V and 8 bases from J, the junction kept 9 bases outside the gene matches. From germline, CDR1 is MNHEY and CDR2 SVGAGI. The CDR3 sequence is CASSYVGTGVLYEQFF. The DNA of the CDR3 is TGTGCCAGCAGTTACGTGGGGACAGGGGTTTTGTATGAGCAGTTCTTC.

V gene TRBV9 combines with J gene TRBJ2-2; 8 nucleotides line up with TRBD1. J gave up 7 bases and V 3 bases, and 5 bases lay outside the gene matches. This CDR3 is 14 amino acids long. CDR1 is SGDLS, CDR2 YYNGEE, per germline. The CDR3: CASSDQGAGGELFF. CDR3 nucleotides: TGTGCCAGCAGCGACCAGGGGGCTGGCGGGGAGCTGTTTTTT.

This chain connects TRBV25-1 to TRBJ2-3; TRBD2 is a possible D gene (6 bases). Germline V gene data show CDR1 as MGHDK and CDR2 as SYGVNS. Trimming removed 1 base from V and 0 bases from J, with 8 bases in between. CDR3 length: 15 amino acids. DNA for the CDR3: TGTGCCAGCAGTGAATTTGCGGGGAGCACAGATACGCAGTATTTT. Protein: CASSEFAGSTDTQYF.

The chain joins TRBV5-1 to TRBJ1-1, with a tentative D call TRBD1 (6 bases). CDR1 is SGHRS, CDR2 YFSETQ, per germline. Trimming took off 0 bases at V and 0 bases at J, with 12 bases between the two ends. This CDR3 is 16 amino acids long. The CDR3 nucleotides read TGCGCCAGCAGCTTGGAGGGGGTGGGGATGAACACTGAAGCTTTCTTT. Protein: CASSLEGVGMNTEAFF. The full variable domain, rest sourced from reference TRBV5-1 and TRBJ1-1, is KAGVTQTPRYLIKTRGQQVTLSCSPISGHRSVSWYQQTPGQGLQFLFEYFSETQRNKGNFPGRFSGRQFSNSRSEMNVSTLELGDSALYLCASSLEGVGMNTEAFFGQGTRLTVV.

The chain recombines TRBV16 with TRBJ1-1; perhaps TRBD1 as D (6 bases). Germline V gene sequence: CDR1 KGHSY, CDR2 FQNENV. The CDR3 is made up of 17 amino acids. Trimming shortened V by 2 bases and J by 1 base, and 17 bases separated the two germline ends. The CDR3 region has the DNA TGTGCCAGCAGCCAACCTGGGGGCCCAGGGCCGAACACTGAAGCTTTCTTT. It specifies CASSQPGGPGPNTEAFF. The complete variable domain, with remaining parts taken from reference TRBV16 and TRBJ1-1, reads GEEVAQTPKHLVRGEGQKAKLYCAPIKGHSYVFWYQQVLKNEFKFLISFQNENVFDETGMPKERFSAKCLPNSPCSLEIQATKLEDSAVYFCASSQPGGPGPNTEAFFGQGTRLTVV.

The rearrangement uses TRBV19 and TRBJ1-1, with TRBD1 as a possible D gene (5 bases). Trimming removed 7 bases from V and 4 bases from J, with 13 bases in between. Germline CDR1 is LNHDA and CDR2 is SQIVND (reference sequence). CDR3 length: 13 residues. The CDR3 region has the DNA TGTGCCAGTACCGTCCGGGGGAGCACTGAAGCTTTCTTT. As protein: CASTVRGSTEAFF. Complete variable domain (other parts from reference TRBV19 and TRBJ1-1): DGGITQSPKYLFRKEGQNVTLSCEQNLNHDAMYWYRQDPGQGLRLIYYSQIVNDFQKGDIAEGYSVSREKKESFPLTVTSAQKNPTAFYLCASTVRGSTEAFFGQGTRLTVV.

This clone was counted between two and nine times. The CDR3 here is CASSPPLTYNYGYTF. The DNA for the CDR3 is TGTGCCAGCAGCCCTCCTCTCACATACAACTATGGCTACACCTTC. The V call is TRBV11-2, the J call TRBJ1-2, with unresolved D. With 5 bases removed from V and 2 bases from J, the gap between germline ends came to 15 bases. CDR1 and CDR2 (germline): SGHAT, FQNNGV. This CDR3 region has 15 residues.